A single sample is the source of the 24 T cell receptor beta chains below, sequenced in a study of blood T cell repertoires in COVID-19. Measured with immunoSEQ multiplex PCR; TCRdb has only the in-frame clones, and not every one. Found here are around 120,000 clones, about 79% of them singletons; the top ten hold about 2.1%. The sample taken for sequencing was peripheral blood. These receptors were collected from an older man with acute or convalescent COVID-19.

The chain employs TRBV7-9 and TRBJ1-5; 9 nucleotides align to TRBD1. CDR3 length equals 14 residues. J lost 5 bases, V lost 6 bases, and 5 bases had no gene match. In germline, CDR1 is SEHNR, CDR2 FQNEAQ (reference sequence). The chain's CDR3 is CASSSGTGHQPQHF. CDR3 sequence (DNA): TGTGCCAGCAGTTCCGGGACAGGGCATCAGCCCCAGCATTTT. The whole variable domain, remainder taken from reference TRBV7-9 and TRBJ1-5, is DTGVSQNPRHKITKRGQNVTFRCDPISEHNRLYWYRQTLGQGPEFLTYFQNEAQLEKSRLLSDRFSAERPKGSFSTLEIQRTEQGDSAMYLCASSSGTGHQPQHFGDGTRLSIL.

This clone occurred a few times. J is TRBJ2-1 and V is TRBV19; D call uncertain. Trimming stripped 0 bases from V and 4 bases from J, with 7 bases between. This CDR3 comprises 14 residues. CDR1 is LNHDA and CDR2 is SQIVND in the germline V gene (reference sequence). CDR3 loop: CASSIDPGYNEQFF. DNA for the CDR3: TGTGCCAGTAGTATAGATCCCGGGTACAATGAGCAGTTCTTC.

This rearrangement joins TRBV7-8 to TRBJ1-3; D is undetermined. The V gene lost 5 bases and the J gene lost 0 bases, with 11 bases spanning the gap. The germline CDR1 and CDR2 sequences are SGHVS and FQNEAQ. The CDR3 has 15 amino acids. CDR3 nucleotides: TGTGCCAGCAGCATAGGGTGGAGCTCTGGAAACACCATATATTTT. Translation gives CASSIGWSSGNTIYF.

J is TRBJ2-3 and V is TRBV29-1; a possible D gene is TRBD1 (5 bases). V was clipped by 4 bases and J by 0 bases, with 14 bases between them. Germline CDR1 is SQVTM and CDR2 is ANQGSEA. This CDR3 is 15 amino acids long. CDR3 in amino acids: CSVVEAGPSTDTQYF. CDR3 DNA sequence: TGCAGCGTTGTAGAGGCAGGGCCTAGCACAGATACGCAGTATTTT.

The gene calls are TRBV19 and TRBJ2-1; 9 nucleotides align to TRBD1. The V gene end was trimmed by 5 bases and the J gene end by 2 bases; junction bases not matched to a gene: 7. The V gene's germline CDR1 is LNHDA and CDR2 SQIVND (reference sequence). The CDR3 has 16 residues. This chain's CDR3 is CASSGSQGAAYNEQFF. The CDR3 DNA reads TGTGCCAGTAGTGGGTCACAGGGGGCGGCCTACAATGAGCAGTTCTTC. Full variable domain (missing parts from reference TRBV19 and TRBJ2-1): DGGITQSPKYLFRKEGQNVTLSCEQNLNHDAMYWYRQDPGQGLRLIYYSQIVNDFQKGDIAEGYSVSREKKESFPLTVTSAQKNPTAFYLCASSGSQGAAYNEQFFGPGTRLTVL.

J is TRBJ2-1 and V is TRBV7-2, with 7 nucleotides matching TRBD2. Germline CDR1 and CDR2: SGHTA and FQGNSA. Germline trimming cut 1 base from V and 2 bases from J; bases unmatched to any gene: 5. The CDR3 extends over 16 amino acids. The CDR3 DNA follows: TGTGCCAGCAGCTTAGTAGGGGCGGGGGCCTACAATGAGCAGTTCTTC. This encodes CASSLVGAGAYNEQFF.

The chain carries TRBV30 and TRBJ1-5, with TRBD1 matching 8 bases. Unmatched junction bases numbered 2, after V lost 0 bases and J lost 4 bases. The germline V gene encodes CDR1 GTSNPN and CDR2 SVGIG (reference sequence). The CDR3 extends over 14 amino acids. The CDR3 loop is CAWSVRQGNQPQHF. The CDR3 bases are TGTGCCTGGAGTGTTCGACAGGGGAATCAGCCCCAGCATTTT.

This chain joins TRBV19 and TRBJ2-7, with a weak D call TRBD2 (7 bases). This CDR3 is built from 13 residues. Germline-derived CDR1 and CDR2 are LNHDA and SQIVND (reference sequence). V was clipped by 4 bases and J by 5 bases, with 12 bases between them. The CDR3 DNA reads TGTGCCAGTAGTAGGCAGGGGAGGGACGAGCAGTACTTC. Its translation is CASSRQGRDEQYF. The whole variable domain, remainder taken from reference TRBV19 and TRBJ2-7, is DGGITQSPKYLFRKEGQNVTLSCEQNLNHDAMYWYRQDPGQGLRLIYYSQIVNDFQKGDIAEGYSVSREKKESFPLTVTSAQKNPTAFYLCASSRQGRDEQYFGPGTRLTVT.

The chain employs TRBV15 and TRBJ1-5; no clear D. The V end lost 3 bases, the J end lost 5 bases, and 8 bases lay between the germline ends. Looked up from germline, CDR1 is LNHNV and CDR2 is YYDKDF (reference sequence). This CDR3 comprises 13 residues. As DNA, the CDR3 is TGTGCCACCAGCAGCCCACCGGATCAGCCCCAGCATTTT. This translates into CATSSPPDQPQHF.

This clone occurred a few times. The V and J genes are TRBV15 and TRBJ1-1, with D possibly being TRBD1 (5 bases). CDR1 is LNHNV and CDR2 is YYDKDF in the germline V gene (reference sequence). V lost 4 bases and J lost 0, with 15 bases in between. This CDR3 has 16 amino acids. Here the CDR3 reads CATSKDSPRVNTEAFF. The CDR3 nucleotides read TGTGCCACCAGCAAAGACAGCCCTCGGGTGAACACTGAAGCTTTCTTT.

The chain recombines TRBV4-3 with TRBJ1-3; TRBD1 is a possible D gene (5 bases). The germline V gene encodes CDR1 LGHNA and CDR2 YSLEER. There are 13 residues in the CDR3. The V end was cut by 2 bases, the J end by 8 bases, with 10 bases between. For the CDR3, the DNA is TGCGCCAGCAGCCAACCAGGGTATGACACCATATATTTT. Translation gives CASSQPGYDTIYF.

The chain has TRBV18 and TRBJ2-4, with D perhaps TRBD1 (6 bases). This CDR3 comprises 16 residues. V shed 6 bases and J shed 0 bases, with 15 bases lying between them. Germline values: CDR1 KGHSH, CDR2 LQKENI. Written as DNA, the CDR3 is TGTGCCAGCTCTTCGACAGGCCACCTAGCCAAAAACATTCAGTACTTC. It specifies CASSSTGHLAKNIQYF.

The chain employs TRBV5-1 and TRBJ2-3; 9 bases line up with TRBD2. Germline-derived CDR1 and CDR2 are SGHRS and YFSETQ. This CDR3 spans 14 amino acids. Germline trimming cut 6 bases from V and 5 bases from J; bases unmatched to any gene: 7. The CDR3 sequence: CASMPAGGLDTQYF. In nucleotides, the CDR3 is TGCGCCAGCATGCCAGCGGGGGGTTTAGATACGCAGTATTTT. Supplemented by reference TRBV5-1 and TRBJ2-3, the full variable domain reads KAGVTQTPRYLIKTRGQQVTLSCSPISGHRSVSWYQQTPGQGLQFLFEYFSETQRNKGNFPGRFSGRQFSNSRSEMNVSTLELGDSALYLCASMPAGGLDTQYFGPGTRLTVL.

This rearrangement joins TRBV7-8 to TRBJ2-1; TRBD2 aligns across 12 bases. Germline CDR1 is SGHVS and CDR2 is FQNEAQ. The CDR3 spans 15 residues. V dropped 5 bases and J dropped 8; count of bases not matched to a gene: 7. The CDR3 loop is CASSQLAGGLDEQFF. The CDR3 DNA follows: TGTGCCAGCAGCCAACTAGCGGGGGGACTCGATGAGCAGTTCTTC.

The V and J genes are TRBV7-6 and TRBJ2-1, with TRBD2 matching over 12 bases. Germline CDR1 is SGHVS and CDR2 is FNYEAQ. The CDR3 consists of 20 residues. The V gene end was trimmed by 0 bases and the J gene end by 5 bases; junction bases not matched to a gene: 14. The CDR3 sequence is CASSLAPMASGGAHDNEQFF. CDR3 nucleotide sequence: TGTGCCAGCAGCTTAGCGCCTATGGCTAGCGGGGGGGCGCACGACAATGAGCAGTTCTTC. The full variable domain, completed using reference TRBV7-6 and TRBJ2-1, is GAGVSQSPRYKVTKRGQDVALRCDPISGHVSLYWYRQALGQGPEFLTYFNYEAQQDKSGLPNDRFSAERPEGSISTLTIQRTEQRDSAMYRCASSLAPMASGGAHDNEQFFGPGTRLTVL.

The CDR3 nucleotides read TGTGCCAGCAGCGTAGCTTCGCTAGCGGGGGGCCTCTCCTACAATGAGCAGTTCTTC. This codes for CASSVASLAGGLSYNEQFF. The rearrangement joins TRBV9 to TRBJ2-1; 11 bases match TRBD2. The V gene's germline CDR1 is SGDLS and CDR2 YYNGEE. V dropped 0 bases and J dropped 0; count of bases not matched to a gene: 8. The CDR3 runs to 19 residues.

The DNA of the CDR3 is TGCGCCAGCAGTTTCGGAGGGTTGGGGAACACTGAAGCTTTCTTT. Amino acids: CASSFGGLGNTEAFF. This rearrangement joins TRBV5-1 to TRBJ1-1; unclear D gene. Trimming took 5 bases from V and 1 from J, leaving 15 bases between them. Germline values: CDR1 SGHRS, CDR2 YFSETQ. This CDR3 has 15 residues. Combining the CDR3 with reference TRBV5-1 and TRBJ1-1 gives the whole variable domain KAGVTQTPRYLIKTRGQQVTLSCSPISGHRSVSWYQQTPGQGLQFLFEYFSETQRNKGNFPGRFSGRQFSNSRSEMNVSTLELGDSALYLCASSFGGLGNTEAFFGQGTRLTVV.

The chain links TRBV4-2 to TRBJ1-3; no clear D gene. CDR3 size: 13 residues. V was shortened by 7 bases and J by 0 bases, with 7 bases between the two germline ends. Looked up from germline, CDR1 is LGHNA and CDR2 is YNFKEQ. This chain's CDR3 is CASIPSSGNTIYF. The DNA for the CDR3 is TGTGCCAGCATTCCTAGCTCTGGAAACACCATATATTTT.

This clone was observed a few times. V and J are TRBV9 and TRBJ2-3; maybe TRBD2 (6 bases). CDR1 is SGDLS, CDR2 YYNGEE, per germline. The ends were cut back, 0 bases at V and 5 bases at J, with 13 bases in the middle. CDR3 size: 15 residues. The CDR3 coding sequence is TGTGCCAGCAGCGTAGTTCCGGGGGTAGGAGATACGCAGTATTTT. This codes for CASSVVPGVGDTQYF.

The rearrangement joins TRBV7-9 to TRBJ1-1; 7 bases line up with TRBD1. V lost 6 bases to trimming and J lost 4 bases; unmatched junction nucleotides: 5. The CDR3 extends over 13 amino acids. Germline CDR1 and CDR2: SEHNR and FQNEAQ (reference sequence). CDR3 protein: CASSIQGSTEAFF. For the CDR3, the DNA is TGTGCCAGCAGTATACAGGGGAGCACTGAAGCTTTCTTT.

The rearrangement links TRBV24-1 to TRBJ2-7; 8 bases match TRBD2. Judging by the DNA end, TRBJ2-1 fits better; the J call may be wrong. This CDR3 contains 16 residues. Germline V gene lookup returns CDR1 KGHDR and CDR2 SFDVKD. The CDR3 DNA sequence: TGTGCCACCAGTGATTTGCGCGGGGGGTCCTACAATGAGCAGTTCTTC. Translated: CATSDLRGGSYNEQFF.

This clone was seen a few times. V and J are TRBV6-2 or TRBV6-3 and TRBJ1-1, with 9 bases that match TRBD1. CDR3 length equals 15 residues. From germline, CDR1 is MNHEY and CDR2 SVGEGT. Trimming took 4 bases from V and 0 from J; bases not matched to a gene: 3. CDR3 coding DNA: TGTGCCAGCAGTTGGGACAGGGCTATGAACACTGAAGCTTTCTTT. Protein sequence: CASSWDRAMNTEAFF.

The rearrangement uses TRBV28 and TRBJ1-1; D gene unclear. V lost 7 bases and J 4 bases, leaving 10 bases between the germline ends. Germline values: CDR1 MDHEN, CDR2 SYDVKM. This CDR3 region has 12 residues. The CDR3 spells CASTSRVTEAFF. CDR3 in DNA: TGTGCCAGCACTTCCCGGGTCACTGAAGCTTTCTTT.

This rearrangement joins TRBV7-2 to TRBJ2-1; TRBD1 might be the D (6 bases). Germline loops: CDR1 SGHTA, CDR2 FQGNSA. CDR3 length: 17 residues. V was trimmed by 3 bases and J by 3 bases, leaving 18 bases between them. Here the CDR3 reads CASSFPLRRDNYNEQFF. In DNA form, the CDR3 reads TGTGCCAGCAGCTTCCCCCTGAGAAGGGACAACTACAATGAGCAGTTCTTC.